The TCR beta chain under discussion was sequenced for a study of human CD8 memory T cell subsets. The V gene's germline CDR1 is SQVTM and CDR2 ANQGSEA. CDR3 size: 14 residues. UMI-labeled 5' RACE was used to make TCR beta libraries. TCRdb reanalyzed the 5' RACE reads, giving one entry per CDR3 protein sequence and no DNA. The sample has 3,000 to 3,500 distinct CDR3 sequences. The sequenced material came from CD8+ effector memory T cells (TEM) sorted from PBMCs. The sample's subset: effector memory CD8 T cells, CCR7- CD45RO+ CD95+. The chain uses TRBV29-1 and TRBJ2-5; TCRdb names TRBD2, which stays unverified in the absence of DNA. The source is a human donor in good health. This CDR3 reads CSVEVASGSETQYF.